This is a list of T cell receptor beta chains from one sample in a study of CD8+ T cells in alopecia areata. Some clones are missing from TCRdb's copy, which holds only in-frame ones; the method was immunoSEQ multiplex PCR. Of approximately 190,000 clones detected, 58% appear once; the ten largest clones hold 5.5% to 6%. The sequencing used CD4+ T cells sorted from blood, collected at week 24, from a patient treated with tofacitinib. Receptors were obtained from a human donor with alopecia areata. CDR3s include the opening cysteine and the closing phenylalanine or tryptophan. D genes are given only for firm matches. Expanded clones get a size class; other rows say once, few or many, or leave the size out.

J: TRBJ1-3; D: -; size: -; V: TRBV2; CDR3: CASSEGDYGNTIYF; DNA: TGTGCCAGCAGTGAAGGGGACTATGGAAACACCATATATTTT
J: TRBJ2-5; D: TRBD2; size: few; V: TRBV2; CDR3: CASSEHSGRAATQYF; DNA: TGTGCCAGCAGTGAACATAGCGGGAGGGCTGCGACCCAGTACTTC
J: TRBJ1-1; D: -; size: -; V: TRBV9; CDR3: CASSVTGLNTEAFF; DNA: TGTGCCAGCAGCGTTACGGGACTGAACACTGAAGCTTTCTTT
J: TRBJ2-7; D: -; size: -; V: TRBV6-1; CDR3: CASSEFGTPWGQYF; DNA: TGTGCCAGCAGTGAATTTGGGACACCGTGGGGGCAGTACTTC
J: TRBJ1-2; D: -; size: few; V: TRBV7-2; CDR3: CASSLADGRVYGYTF; DNA: TGTGCCAGCAGCTTAGCGGACGGACGAGTATATGGCTACACCTTC
J: TRBJ2-2; D: -; size: -; V: TRBV7-2; CDR3: CASSSQITGELFF; DNA: TGTGCCAGCAGCTCACAGATCACCGGGGAGCTGTTTTTT
J: TRBJ1-2; D: -; size: -; V: TRBV6-5; CDR3: CASSTPGHGGYTF; DNA: TGTGCCAGCAGTACGCCGGGACACGGGGGCTACACCTTC
J: TRBJ2-7; D: -; size: few; V: TRBV29-1; CDR3: CSVEDHYEQYF; DNA: TGCAGCGTTGAAGATCACTACGAGCAGTACTTC
J: TRBJ2-5; D: -; size: -; V: TRBV29-1; CDR3: CSVEDQWYSETQYF; DNA: TGCAGCGTTGAAGATCAGTGGTACTCCGAGACCCAGTACTTC
J: TRBJ1-5; D: -; size: -; V: TRBV18; CDR3: CASSPTKTGRWNQPQHF; DNA: TGTGCCAGCTCACCGACAAAAACAGGGAGATGGAATCAGCCCCAGCATTTT
J: TRBJ2-3; D: TRBD2; size: once; V: TRBV2; CDR3: CASSLLAGGTDTQYF; DNA: TGTGCCAGCAGTTTACTAGCGGGAGGTACAGATACGCAGTATTTT
J: TRBJ2-2; D: TRBD2; size: -; V: TRBV10-3; CDR3: CAISGTSGSSTGELFF; DNA: TGTGCCATCAGTGGGACTAGCGGGAGTTCCACCGGGGAGCTGTTTTTT
J: TRBJ2-1; D: -; size: -; V: TRBV27; CDR3: CASSLDRYNEQFF; DNA: TGTGCCAGCAGTTTAGACAGATACAATGAGCAGTTCTTC
J: TRBJ2-5; D: -; size: -; V: TRBV10-3; CDR3: CAISEQGKETQYF; DNA: TGTGCCATCAGTGAGCAGGGGAAAGAGACCCAGTACTTC
J: TRBJ2-6; D: TRBD1; size: -; V: TRBV5-1; CDR3: CASSTGVGGANVLTF; DNA: TGCGCCAGCAGCACAGGGGTCGGAGGGGCCAACGTCCTGACTTTC
J: TRBJ2-1; D: TRBD2; size: once; V: TRBV7-9; CDR3: CASSLIAGGLVNEQFF; DNA: TGTGCCAGCAGCTTAATAGCGGGGGGTCTGGTCAATGAGCAGTTCTTC
J: TRBJ1-5; D: -; size: -; V: TRBV30; CDR3: CAWRKSQHQPQHF; DNA: TGTGCCTGGAGGAAAAGTCAGCATCAGCCCCAGCATTTT
J: TRBJ2-7; D: TRBD1; size: -; V: TRBV29-1; CDR3: CSGTGQGAHEQYF; DNA: TGCAGCGGGACTGGACAGGGGGCTCACGAGCAGTACTTC
J: TRBJ2-5; D: -; size: few; V: TRBV9; CDR3: CASSVSGEYSGRETQYF; DNA: TGTGCCAGCAGCGTGTCAGGGGAATACAGTGGAAGAGAGACCCAGTACTTC
J: TRBJ2-7; D: -; size: -; V: TRBV15; CDR3: CATSTGYSYEQYF; DNA: TGTGCCACCAGCACGGGGTATTCCTACGAGCAGTACTTC
J: TRBJ2-3; D: -; size: many; V: TRBV6-5; CDR3: CASRRDNTDTQYF; DNA: TGTGCCAGCAGGCGAGATAACACAGATACGCAGTATTTT
J: TRBJ2-7; D: -; size: -; V: TRBV5-4; CDR3: CASSPGQLYEQYF; DNA: TGTGCCAGCAGCCCGGGACAACTCTACGAGCAGTACTTC
J: TRBJ2-7; D: -; size: -; V: TRBV7-2; CDR3: CASSLPGRSYEQYF; DNA: TGTGCCAGCAGCTTACCGGGACGGTCCTACGAGCAGTACTTC
J: TRBJ2-7; D: -; size: -; V: TRBV4-2; CDR3: CASGTPGVGNEQYF; DNA: TGTGCCAGCGGGACGCCGGGGGTCGGCAACGAGCAGTACTTC
J: TRBJ2-5; D: -; size: -; V: TRBV7-9; CDR3: CATTPGVQETQYF; DNA: TGTGCCACAACTCCCGGGGTCCAAGAGACCCAGTACTTC
J: TRBJ2-1; D: -; size: -; V: TRBV7-9; CDR3: CASSLVTHEQFF; DNA: TGTGCCAGCAGCTTAGTGACGCATGAGCAGTTCTTC
J: TRBJ2-3; D: -; size: few; V: TRBV6-5; CDR3: CASSEPGLTDTQYF; DNA: TGTGCCAGCAGTGAGCCGGGCCTCACAGATACGCAGTATTTT
J: TRBJ1-2; D: TRBD1; size: few; V: TRBV7-2; CDR3: CASSLGWGQGSANYGYTF; DNA: TGTGCCAGCAGCTTAGGGTGGGGACAGGGTTCGGCGAACTATGGCTACACCTTC
J: TRBJ1-1; D: -; size: -; V: TRBV5-1; CDR3: CASSSPVNTEAFF; DNA: TGCGCCAGCAGCTCTCCGGTGAACACTGAAGCTTTCTTT
J: TRBJ2-3; D: TRBD2; size: -; V: TRBV5-1; CDR3: CASSFGLAESTDTQYF; DNA: TGCGCCAGCAGCTTTGGACTAGCAGAGAGCACAGATACGCAGTATTTT
J: TRBJ2-7; D: TRBD1; size: -; V: TRBV18; CDR3: CASSLRDRGYEQYF; DNA: TGTGCCAGCTCACTCCGGGACAGGGGTTACGAGCAGTACTTC
J: TRBJ2-2; D: -; size: few; V: TRBV10-3; CDR3: CAIAGRGDTGELFF; DNA: TGTGCCATTGCAGGGAGGGGGGACACCGGGGAGCTGTTTTTT
J: TRBJ1-2; D: -; size: -; V: TRBV6-5; CDR3: CASRDSYYGYTF; DNA: TGTGCCAGCAGGGACAGCTATTATGGCTACACCTTC
J: TRBJ1-6; D: TRBD1; size: few; V: TRBV27; CDR3: CASSASGTGSAPLHF; DNA: TGTGCCAGCAGTGCATCCGGGACAGGGTCTGCACCCCTCCACTTT
J: TRBJ1-2; D: -; size: -; V: TRBV4-3; CDR3: CASSQVQGTLGGYTF; DNA: TGCGCCAGCAGCCAAGTGCAGGGTACGCTAGGCGGCTACACCTTC
J: TRBJ1-1; D: -; size: -; V: TRBV7-9; CDR3: CASSLAETEAFF; DNA: TGTGCCAGCAGCTTAGCGGAGACTGAAGCTTTCTTT
J: TRBJ2-7; D: -; size: -; V: TRBV6-5; CDR3: CASSLRDVKDEQYF; DNA: TGTGCCAGCAGCCTCCGGGACGTGAAGGACGAGCAGTACTTC
J: TRBJ2-1; D: TRBD2; size: -; V: TRBV15; CDR3: CATSAEWSGVSYNEQFF; DNA: TGTGCCACCAGCGCAGAGTGGAGCGGGGTCTCCTACAATGAGCAGTTCTTC
J: TRBJ2-3; D: TRBD2; size: -; V: TRBV4-1; CDR3: CASSQDPSGGAQDTQYF; DNA: TGCGCCAGCAGCCAAGATCCTAGCGGGGGGGCTCAGGATACGCAGTATTTT
J: TRBJ2-2; D: -; size: -; V: TRBV5-1; CDR3: CASSSSWGARNTGELFF; DNA: TGCGCCAGCAGCTCCTCGTGGGGGGCCCGAAACACCGGGGAGCTGTTTTTT
J: TRBJ1-2; D: -; size: -; V: TRBV4-2; CDR3: CASSQARDGYYGYTF; DNA: TGTGCCAGCAGCCAAGCCCGGGACGGATACTATGGCTACACCTTC
J: TRBJ2-1; D: TRBD2; size: -; V: TRBV7-8; CDR3: CASSSSSGGYNEQFF; DNA: TGTGCCAGCAGCTCTTCTAGCGGGGGGTACAATGAGCAGTTCTTC
J: TRBJ2-5; D: -; size: -; V: TRBV2; CDR3: CASSGTQRTGPQYF; DNA: TGTGCCAGCAGTGGGACCCAAAGAACGGGTCCCCAGTACTTC
J: TRBJ1-6; D: TRBD1; size: few; V: TRBV18; CDR3: CASSPSFTGGDSPLHF; DNA: TGTGCCAGCTCACCAAGTTTCACAGGGGGAGATTCACCCCTCCACTTT
J: TRBJ2-2; D: -; size: -; V: TRBV4-2; CDR3: CASSHSDVKAGELFF; DNA: TGTGCCAGCAGCCACTCCGATGTGAAGGCCGGGGAGCTGTTTTTT
J: TRBJ2-7; D: TRBD2; size: few; V: TRBV5-1; CDR3: CASSLEAGGDEQYF; DNA: TGCGCCAGCAGCTTGGAAGCGGGAGGTGACGAGCAGTACTTC
J: TRBJ2-2; D: -; size: few; V: TRBV5-1; CDR3: CASSLAGPNTGELFF; DNA: TGCGCCAGCAGCTTGGCGGGGCCGAACACCGGGGAGCTGTTTTTT
J: TRBJ1-2; D: TRBD1; size: -; V: TRBV4-1; CDR3: CASSQGTGVGYTF; DNA: TGCGCCAGCAGCCAAGGGACAGGCGTTGGCTACACCTTC
J: TRBJ1-6; D: -; size: -; V: TRBV18; CDR3: CASSPPSGGNSPLHF; DNA: TGTGCCAGCTCACCACCGTCGGGGGGTAATTCACCCCTCCACTTT
J: TRBJ2-5; D: TRBD1; size: -; V: TRBV5-1; CDR3: CASSSTGARQETQYF; DNA: TGCGCCAGCAGCTCAACAGGGGCCAGACAAGAGACCCAGTACTTC
J: TRBJ2-5; D: -; size: -; V: TRBV7-2; CDR3: CASSFGGETQYF; DNA: TGTGCCAGCAGCTTCGGTGGAGAGACCCAGTACTTC
J: TRBJ2-7; D: -; size: -; V: TRBV6-5; CDR3: CASIRDSRSYEQYF; DNA: TGTGCCAGCATCAGAGACTCCCGGTCCTACGAGCAGTACTTC
J: TRBJ1-5; D: TRBD1; size: -; V: TRBV30; CDR3: CAWSDRANQPQHF; DNA: TGTGCCTGGTCGGACAGGGCCAATCAGCCCCAGCATTTT
J: TRBJ2-7; D: -; size: -; V: TRBV2; CDR3: CASSVLSYEQYF; DNA: TGTGCCAGCAGTGTCCTCTCCTACGAGCAGTACTTC
J: TRBJ2-3; D: TRBD2; size: -; V: TRBV29-1; CDR3: CSVVARAGGVGGTDTQYF; DNA: TGCAGCGTTGTGGCGAGGGCGGGAGGGGTCGGTGGCACAGATACGCAGTATTTT
J: TRBJ2-5; D: -; size: -; V: TRBV7-2; CDR3: CASSKRGGQETQYF; DNA: TGTGCCAGCAGCAAGAGGGGGGGCCAAGAGACCCAGTACTTC
J: TRBJ1-2; D: -; size: -; V: TRBV4-3; CDR3: CASSTRQPNYGYTF; DNA: TGCGCCAGCAGCACTCGACAGCCAAACTATGGCTACACCTTC